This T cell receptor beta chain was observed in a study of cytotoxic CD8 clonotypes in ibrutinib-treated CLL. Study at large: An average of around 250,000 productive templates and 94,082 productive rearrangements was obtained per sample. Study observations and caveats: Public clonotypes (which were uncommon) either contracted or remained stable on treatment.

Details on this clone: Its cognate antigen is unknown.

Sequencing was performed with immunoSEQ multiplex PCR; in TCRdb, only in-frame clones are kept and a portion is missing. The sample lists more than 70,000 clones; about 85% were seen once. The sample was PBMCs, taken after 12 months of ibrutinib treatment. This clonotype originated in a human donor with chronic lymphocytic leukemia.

As DNA, the CDR3 is TGTGCCAGTAGTATTTTGCCCAGTCAGCAGTTCTTC. Its protein is CASSILPSQQFF. This chain uses TRBV19 with TRBJ2-1; D unclear. There are 12 residues in the CDR3. Trimming cost V 3 bases and J 11 bases, with 11 bases left between them. In germline, CDR1 is LNHDA, CDR2 SQIVND (reference sequence).